A single T cell receptor beta chain is shown here with its context. This sample stems from a study of PD-1 blockade in mismatch repair-deficient tumors. The wider study: Patients had 12 mismatch repair-deficient cancer types, all previously treated and progressing.

Mismatch repair deficiency was confirmed in all patients, by PCR or immunohistochemistry. A few pembrolizumab responders had their TCRs sequenced. Clones were sequenced by immunoSEQ multiplex PCR, and TCRdb holds only the in-frame ones, with some missing. The data contain 70,000 to 95,000 clones, 65% to 85% of them singletons. Per germline, CDR1 SQVTM and CDR2 ANQGSEA. Trimming removed 3 bases from V and 4 bases from J, with 18 bases in between. This CDR3 is built from 15 residues. V is TRBV29-1 and J is TRBJ2-5; tentative D call: TRBD2 (5 bases). The clonotype originates from an adult with mismatch repair-deficient cancer. Specimen: peripheral blood, collected 44 weeks after starting pembrolizumab. The CDR3 sequence: CSVDGFGPRGETQYF. The CDR3 DNA reads TGCAGCGTTGACGGTTTCGGCCCCCGGGGAGAGACCCAGTACTTC.